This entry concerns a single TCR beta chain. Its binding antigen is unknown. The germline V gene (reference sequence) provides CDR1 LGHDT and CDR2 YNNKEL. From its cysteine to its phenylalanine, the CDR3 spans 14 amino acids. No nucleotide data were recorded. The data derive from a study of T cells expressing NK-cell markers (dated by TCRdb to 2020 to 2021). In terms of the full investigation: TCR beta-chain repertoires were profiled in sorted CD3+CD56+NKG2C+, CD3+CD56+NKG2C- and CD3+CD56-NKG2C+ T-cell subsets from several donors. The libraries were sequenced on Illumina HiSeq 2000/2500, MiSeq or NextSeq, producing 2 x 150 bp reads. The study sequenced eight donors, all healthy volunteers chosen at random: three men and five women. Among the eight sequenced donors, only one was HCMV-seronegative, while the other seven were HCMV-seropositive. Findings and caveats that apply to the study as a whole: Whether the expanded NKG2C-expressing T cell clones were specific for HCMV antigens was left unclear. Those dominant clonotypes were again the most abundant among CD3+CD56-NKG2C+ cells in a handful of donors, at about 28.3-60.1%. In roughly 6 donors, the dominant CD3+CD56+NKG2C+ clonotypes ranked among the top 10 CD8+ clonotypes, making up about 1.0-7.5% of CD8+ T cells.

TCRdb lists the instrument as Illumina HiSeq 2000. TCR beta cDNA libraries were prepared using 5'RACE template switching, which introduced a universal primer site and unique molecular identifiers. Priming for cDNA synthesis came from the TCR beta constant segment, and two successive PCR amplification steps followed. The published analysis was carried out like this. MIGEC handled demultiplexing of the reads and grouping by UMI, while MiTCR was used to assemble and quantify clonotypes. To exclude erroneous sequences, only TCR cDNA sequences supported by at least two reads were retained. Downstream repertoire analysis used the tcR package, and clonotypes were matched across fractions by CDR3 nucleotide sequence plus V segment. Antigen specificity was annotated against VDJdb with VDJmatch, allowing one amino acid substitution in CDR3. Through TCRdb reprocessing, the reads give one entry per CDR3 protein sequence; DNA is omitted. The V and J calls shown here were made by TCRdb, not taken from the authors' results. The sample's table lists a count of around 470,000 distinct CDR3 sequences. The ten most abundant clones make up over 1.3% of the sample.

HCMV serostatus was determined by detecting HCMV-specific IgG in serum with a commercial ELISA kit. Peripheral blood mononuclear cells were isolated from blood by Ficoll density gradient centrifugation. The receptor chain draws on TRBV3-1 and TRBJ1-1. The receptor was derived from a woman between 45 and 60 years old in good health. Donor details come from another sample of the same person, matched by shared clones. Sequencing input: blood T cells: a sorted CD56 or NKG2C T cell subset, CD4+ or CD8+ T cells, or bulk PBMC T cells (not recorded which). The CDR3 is CASRQINRHTEAFF. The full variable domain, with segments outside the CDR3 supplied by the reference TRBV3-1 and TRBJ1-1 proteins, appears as DTAVSQTPKYLVTQMGNDKSIKCEQNLGHDTMYWYKQDSKKFLKIMFSYNNKELIINETVPNRFSPKSPDKAHLNLHINSLELGDSAVYFCASRQINRHTEAFFGQGTRLTVV.